The next 7 T cell receptor beta chains were all read from a single sample in a study of cytomegalovirus exposure and HLA in healthy donors. Primers: 60 Vbeta forward and 13 Jbeta reverse. Measured with immunoSEQ multiplex PCR; TCRdb has only the in-frame clones, and not every one. The data contain about 150,000 clones, about 80% of them singletons. The sequenced material came from PBMCs. The receptors originated from a man aged 25-45 years in good health.

This clone came up once. The chain carries TRBV19 and TRBJ2-1; TRBD2 is a possible D gene (6 bases). The CDR3 consists of 17 residues. Germline V gives CDR1 LNHDA, CDR2 SQIVND (reference sequence). V gave up 0 bases and J gave up 2 bases, with 14 bases separating them. The CDR3 nucleotides are TGTGCCAGTAGTATAGATCCTCGAGCGGGCACCTACAATGAGCAGTTCTTC. Encoded protein: CASSIDPRAGTYNEQFF.

The chain uses TRBV6-5 and TRBJ1-1; D is uncertain. V was clipped by 0 bases and J by 0 bases, with 8 bases between them. Per germline, CDR1 MNHEY and CDR2 SVGAGI. The CDR3 extends over 15 amino acids. Here the CDR3 reads CASSYSGNLNTEAFF. In DNA, the CDR3 is TGTGCCAGCAGTTACTCCGGGAACCTGAACACTGAAGCTTTCTTT.

This chain connects TRBV2 to TRBJ2-2; D gene ambiguous. Per the germline V gene, CDR1 is SNHLY and CDR2 is FYNNEI. The V gene lost 5 bases and the J gene lost 7 bases, with 5 bases spanning the gap. The CDR3 runs 11 residues. The CDR3 DNA sequence: TGTGCCAGCAGTAGCTTCGGGGAGCTGTTTTTT. It translates to CASSSFGELFF.

The chain carries TRBV6-5 and TRBJ2-5; 8 nucleotides line up with TRBD2. Germline-derived CDR1 and CDR2 are MNHEY and SVGAGI. This CDR3 region has 14 residues. Trimming at V came to 5 bases and at J to 2 bases, leaving 4 bases not matched to a gene. The CDR3 DNA sequence: TGTGCCAGCAGTGACATAGCGGGACAAGAGACCCAGTACTTC. Its protein product is CASSDIAGQETQYF.

This clone came up once. This chain joins TRBV19 and TRBJ1-2; D is possibly TRBD1 (5 bases). V was pared by 4 bases and J by 8 bases, with 17 bases between. Per germline, CDR1 LNHDA and CDR2 SQIVND (reference sequence). The CDR3 spans 14 residues. This chain's CDR3 is CASSRGQGIRGYTF. The CDR3 nucleotides read TGTGCCAGTAGTAGAGGCCAGGGTATAAGGGGCTACACCTTC.

The rearrangement joins TRBV4-2 to TRBJ2-1, with 10 bases lining up with TRBD2. The trim removed 3 bases at V and 5 bases at J, leaving 4 bases unmatched. The CDR3 is 15 residues long. Per the germline V gene, CDR1 is LGHNA and CDR2 is YNFKEQ. The CDR3 region is CASSHGLAGDNEQFF. The CDR3 nucleotides are TGTGCCAGCAGCCATGGGCTAGCGGGAGACAATGAGCAGTTCTTC.

This chain uses TRBV27 with TRBJ2-2; TRBD2 matches at 11 bases. The V segment lost 6 bases and the J segment 5 bases; nucleotides outside the gene matches: 8. Germline V gene sequence: CDR1 MNHEY, CDR2 SMNVEV (reference sequence). The CDR3 consists of 16 residues. This chain's CDR3 is CASSLVGTSGTGELFF. The CDR3 DNA sequence: TGTGCCAGCAGCCTCGTGGGGACTAGCGGTACCGGGGAGCTGTTTTTT.